The 12 T cell receptor beta chains below all came from one sample that was sequenced in a study of cytomegalovirus exposure and HLA in healthy donors. This PCR relied on a set of 60 Vbeta primers and 13 Jbeta primers. The repertoire was sequenced with immunoSEQ multiplex PCR; TCRdb's copy has only in-frame clones and lacks some. The table has around 130,000 clones, about 80% seen once. The sample comprised PBMCs. The receptors were sampled from a human donor in good health.

Only one count was recorded for this clone. The rearrangement uses TRBV11-2 and TRBJ2-1; D possibly corresponds to TRBD2 (5 bases). The CDR3 covers 16 residues. Germline V lookup: CDR1 SGHAT, CDR2 FQNNGV. The V gene lost 1 base and the J gene lost 5 bases, with 15 bases spanning the gap. The CDR3 DNA follows: TGTGCCAGCAGCTTAGTAGAGGGCGCGGCTAACAATGAGCAGTTCTTC. Amino acids: CASSLVEGAANNEQFF.

The chain is built from TRBV4-3 and TRBJ2-1; TRBD2 agrees at 9 bases. The V gene's germline CDR1 is LGHNA and CDR2 YSLEER. The V gene end was trimmed by 3 bases and the J gene end by 8 bases; junction bases not matched to a gene: 11. This CDR3 is 16 amino acids long. The CDR3 nucleotides read TGCGCCAGCAGCCAGCAGCCCGGCGGGGGGGCGGATGAGCAGTTCTTC. Encoded protein: CASSQQPGGGADEQFF.

The chain employs TRBV19 and TRBJ1-2; D gene ambiguous. Deletions cut 3 bases from V and 1 base from J, with 12 bases between. Germline loops: CDR1 LNHDA, CDR2 SQIVND (reference sequence). The CDR3 sequence is 15 residues long. This CDR3 is CASSMGLTVNYGYTF. Here the CDR3 DNA reads TGTGCCAGTAGTATGGGCTTAACGGTTAACTATGGCTACACCTTC.

This chain connects TRBV9 to TRBJ2-7; a weak D match, TRBD2 (5 bases). Germline lookup yields CDR1 SGDLS and CDR2 YYNGEE. Trimming took 0 bases from V and 4 from J, leaving 11 bases between them. The CDR3 is 14 amino acids. CDR3 nucleotides: TGTGCCAGCAGCGTAGGAGGGATGGCATACGAGCAGTACTTC. This sequence encodes CASSVGGMAYEQYF.

V usage is TRBV18 and J usage is TRBJ2-1, with 8 bases aligning to TRBD2. The CDR3 has 15 residues. J was trimmed by 4 bases and V by 5 bases; bases with no gene match: 7. Per germline, CDR1 KGHSH and CDR2 LQKENI. The CDR3 sequence is CASSSKTSEYNEQFF. CDR3 nucleotides: TGTGCCAGCTCATCTAAGACTAGCGAATACAATGAGCAGTTCTTC.

This clone occurred a few times. This chain joins TRBV6-5 and TRBJ2-7, with 8 nucleotides matching TRBD2. J lost 1 base, V lost 5 bases, and 7 bases had no gene match. The CDR3 has 15 residues. Germline loops: CDR1 MNHEY, CDR2 SVGAGI. The CDR3 nucleotides read TGTGCCAGCAGTAGGGGGACGGGAGGGTCCTACGAGCAGTACTTC. Translation gives CASSRGTGGSYEQYF.

The chain employs TRBV14 and TRBJ2-7; perhaps TRBD1 as D (5 bases). The CDR3 sequence is 15 residues long. Germline CDR1 and CDR2: SGHDN and FVKESK. The V and J ends lost 6 bases and 0 bases respectively, with 15 bases between them. The CDR3 loop is CASRKLGHPSYEQYF. The CDR3 DNA reads as TGTGCCAGCAGAAAACTCGGACACCCCTCCTACGAGCAGTACTTC.

The gene calls are TRBV5-6 and TRBJ2-1; TRBD1 aligns across 8 bases. V lost 1 base to trimming and J lost 7 bases; unmatched junction nucleotides: 7. The CDR3 covers 15 residues. The germline CDR1 and CDR2 sequences are SGHDT and YYEEEE. The CDR3 sequence: CASSLYRGALNEQFF. As DNA, the CDR3 is TGTGCCAGCAGCTTGTACAGGGGGGCTTTGAATGAGCAGTTCTTC.

The V call is TRBV6-1, the J call TRBJ1-6, with a possible D match to TRBD1 (5 bases). Per germline, CDR1 MNHNS and CDR2 SASEGT. V was shortened by 1 base and J by 9 bases, with 13 bases between the two germline ends. The CDR3 extends over 15 amino acids. CDR3 DNA sequence: TGTGCCAGCAGTGAAGGCAGTCAGGGTTTTTCACCCCTCCACTTT. Translation gives CASSEGSQGFSPLHF.

The rearrangement uses TRBV4-1 and TRBJ2-7, with 7 nucleotides matching TRBD1. The CDR3 totals 16 residues. Germline assignment: CDR1 MGHRA and CDR2 YSYEKL. The ends lost 6 bases at V and 2 bases at J; junction bases unmatched: 13. The CDR3 region is CASSLLGNRGAYEQYF. DNA for the CDR3: TGCGCCAGCAGTCTATTAGGGAACAGGGGAGCCTACGAGCAGTACTTC.

The chain links TRBV19 to TRBJ2-3, with 7 bases matching TRBD2. The CDR3 runs 14 residues. Trimming removed 6 bases from V and 3 bases from J; junction bases left unmatched: 6. Germline-derived CDR1 and CDR2 are LNHDA and SQIVND (reference sequence). CDR3 DNA sequence: TGTGCCAGTAGAGGCGGACTAGAAACAGATACGCAGTATTTT. Its protein product is CASRGGLETDTQYF.

The rearrangement uses TRBV7-3 and TRBJ2-7, with D unclear. This CDR3 comprises 17 residues. V lost 3 bases, J lost 4 bases, and 22 bases lay in between. Germline CDR1 SGHTA, CDR2 FQGTGA. The CDR3 nucleotides are TGTGCCAGCAGCTTTTCGGTCAAGCAGAAGGCGGCATACGAGCAGTACTTC. Its translation is CASSFSVKQKAAYEQYF. Based on the CDR3 plus reference TRBV7-3 and TRBJ2-7, the full variable domain is GAGVSQTPSNKVTEKGKYVELRCDPISGHTALYWYRQSLGQGPEFLIYFQGTGAADDSGLPNDRFFAVRPEGSVSTLKIQRTERGDSAVYLCASSFSVKQKAAYEQYFGPGTRLTVT.